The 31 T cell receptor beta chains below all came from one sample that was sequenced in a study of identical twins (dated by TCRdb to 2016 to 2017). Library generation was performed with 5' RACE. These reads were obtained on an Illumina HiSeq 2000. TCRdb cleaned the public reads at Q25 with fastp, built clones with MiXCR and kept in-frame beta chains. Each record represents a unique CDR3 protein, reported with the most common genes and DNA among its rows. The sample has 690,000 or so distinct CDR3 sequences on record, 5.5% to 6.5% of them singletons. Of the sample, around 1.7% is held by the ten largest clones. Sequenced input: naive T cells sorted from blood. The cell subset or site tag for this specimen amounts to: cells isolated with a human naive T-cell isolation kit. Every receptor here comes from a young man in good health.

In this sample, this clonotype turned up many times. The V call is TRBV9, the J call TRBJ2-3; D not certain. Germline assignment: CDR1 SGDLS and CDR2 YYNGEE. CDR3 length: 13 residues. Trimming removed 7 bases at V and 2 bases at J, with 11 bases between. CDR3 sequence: CASEGRFTDTQYF. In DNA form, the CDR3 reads TGTGCCAGCGAAGGCAGATTCACAGATACGCAGTATTTT.

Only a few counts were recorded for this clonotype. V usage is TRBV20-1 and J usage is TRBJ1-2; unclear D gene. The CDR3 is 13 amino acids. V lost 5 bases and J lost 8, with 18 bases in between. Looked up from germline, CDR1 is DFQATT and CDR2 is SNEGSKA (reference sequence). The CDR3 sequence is CSALPAGPWGYTF. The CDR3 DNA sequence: TGCAGTGCTCTCCCGGCAGGTCCCTGGGGCTACACCTTC.

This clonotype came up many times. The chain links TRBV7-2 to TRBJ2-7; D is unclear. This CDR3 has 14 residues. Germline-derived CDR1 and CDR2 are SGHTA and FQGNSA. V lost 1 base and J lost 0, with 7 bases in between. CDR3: CASSLVGSSYEQYF. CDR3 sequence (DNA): TGTGCCAGCAGCTTAGTTGGTAGCTCCTACGAGCAGTACTTC.

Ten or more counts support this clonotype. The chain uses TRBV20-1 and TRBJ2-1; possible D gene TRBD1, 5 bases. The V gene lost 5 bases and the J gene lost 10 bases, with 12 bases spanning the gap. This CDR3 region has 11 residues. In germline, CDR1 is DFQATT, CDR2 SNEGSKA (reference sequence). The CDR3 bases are TGCAGTGCTGAGACAGAGCAAGAGCAGTTCTTC. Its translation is CSAETEQEQFF.

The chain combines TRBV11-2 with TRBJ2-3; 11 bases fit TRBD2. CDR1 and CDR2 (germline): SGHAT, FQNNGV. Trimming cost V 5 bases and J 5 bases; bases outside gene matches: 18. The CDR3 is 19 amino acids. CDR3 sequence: CASSRQGTSGLRARDTQYF. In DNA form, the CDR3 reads TGTGCCAGCAGCCGACAAGGGACTAGCGGCCTCCGAGCACGAGATACGCAGTATTTT.

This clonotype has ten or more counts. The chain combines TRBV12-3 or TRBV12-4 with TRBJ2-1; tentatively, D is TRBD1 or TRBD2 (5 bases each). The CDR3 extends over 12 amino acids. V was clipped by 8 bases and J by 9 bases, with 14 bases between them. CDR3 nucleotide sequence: TGTGCCAGCGGGACGCCGGCGGGTGAGCAGTTCTTC. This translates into CASGTPAGEQFF.

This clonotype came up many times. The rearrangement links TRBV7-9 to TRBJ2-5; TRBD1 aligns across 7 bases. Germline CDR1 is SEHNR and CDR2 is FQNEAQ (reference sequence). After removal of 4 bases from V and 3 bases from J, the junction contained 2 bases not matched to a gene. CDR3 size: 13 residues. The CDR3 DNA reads TGTGCCAGCAGCTGGGGACAGAAAGAGACCCAGTACTTC. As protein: CASSWGQKETQYF.

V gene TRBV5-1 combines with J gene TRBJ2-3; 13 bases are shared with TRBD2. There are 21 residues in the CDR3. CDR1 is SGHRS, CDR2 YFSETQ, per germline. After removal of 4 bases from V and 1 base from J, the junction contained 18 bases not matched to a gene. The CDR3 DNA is TGCGCCAGCAGCCTACTTGGAGGGACTAGCGGGAACCTGCGGGGCACAGATACGCAGTATTTT. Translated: CASSLLGGTSGNLRGTDTQYF.

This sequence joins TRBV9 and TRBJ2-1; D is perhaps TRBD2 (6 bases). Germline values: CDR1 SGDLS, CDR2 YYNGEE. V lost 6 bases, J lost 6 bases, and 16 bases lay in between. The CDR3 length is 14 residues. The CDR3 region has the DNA TGTGCCAGCACCAGGGACTGGGAATTCAATGAGCAGTTCTTC. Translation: CASTRDWEFNEQFF.

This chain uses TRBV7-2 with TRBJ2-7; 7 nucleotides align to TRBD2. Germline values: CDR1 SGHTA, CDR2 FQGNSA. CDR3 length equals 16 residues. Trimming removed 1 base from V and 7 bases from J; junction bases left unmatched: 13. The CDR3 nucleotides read TGTGCCAGCAGCTTAGGGGGAGGGACCGGGAACGGGGAGCAGTACTTC. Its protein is CASSLGGGTGNGEQYF. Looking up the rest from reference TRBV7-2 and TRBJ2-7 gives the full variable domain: GAGVSQSPSNKVTEKGKDVELRCDPISGHTALYWYRQSLGQGLEFLIYFQGNSAPDKSGLPSDRFSAERTGGSVSTLTIQRTQQEDSAVYLCASSLGGGTGNGEQYFGPGTRLTVT.

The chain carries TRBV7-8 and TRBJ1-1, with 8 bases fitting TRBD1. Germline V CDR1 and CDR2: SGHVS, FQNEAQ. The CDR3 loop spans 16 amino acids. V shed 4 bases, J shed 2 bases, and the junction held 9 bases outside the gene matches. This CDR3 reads CASSSPGTGLNTEAFF. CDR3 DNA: TGTGCCAGCAGCTCCCCCGGGACAGGATTAAACACTGAAGCTTTCTTT.

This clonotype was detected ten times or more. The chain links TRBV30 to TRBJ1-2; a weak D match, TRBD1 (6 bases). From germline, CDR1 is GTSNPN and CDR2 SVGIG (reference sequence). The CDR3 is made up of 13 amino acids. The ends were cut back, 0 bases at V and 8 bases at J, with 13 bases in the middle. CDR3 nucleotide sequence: TGTGCCTGGAGTGTAGGGCAGGGGAGAGGCTACACCTTC. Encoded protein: CAWSVGQGRGYTF.

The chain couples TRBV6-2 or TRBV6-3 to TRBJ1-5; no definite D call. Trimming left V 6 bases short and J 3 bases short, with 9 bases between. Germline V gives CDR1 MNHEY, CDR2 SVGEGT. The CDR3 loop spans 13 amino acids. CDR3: CASSKLSNQPQHF. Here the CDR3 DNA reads TGTGCCAGCAGCAAGCTATCCAATCAGCCCCAGCATTTT.

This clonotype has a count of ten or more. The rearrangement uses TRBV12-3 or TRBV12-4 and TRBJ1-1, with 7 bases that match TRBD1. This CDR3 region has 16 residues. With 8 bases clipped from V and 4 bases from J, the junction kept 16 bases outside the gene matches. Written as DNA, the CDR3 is TGTGCCAGCTTTGATCCGTACAGGGGCGGGGGCACTGAAGCTTTCTTT. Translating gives CASFDPYRGGGTEAFF.

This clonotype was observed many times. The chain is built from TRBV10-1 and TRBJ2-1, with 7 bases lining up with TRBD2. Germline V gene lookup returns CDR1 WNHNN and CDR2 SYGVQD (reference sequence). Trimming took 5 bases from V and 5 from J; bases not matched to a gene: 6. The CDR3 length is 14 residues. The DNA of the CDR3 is TGCGCCAGCAGTTTCAGCGGGACCGACAATGAGCAGTTCTTC. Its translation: CASSFSGTDNEQFF.

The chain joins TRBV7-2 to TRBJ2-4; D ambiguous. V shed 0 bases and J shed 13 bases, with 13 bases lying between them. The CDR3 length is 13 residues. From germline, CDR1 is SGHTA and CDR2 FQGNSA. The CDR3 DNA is TGTGCCAGCAGCTTAGCCGCGACGGGCGCCCAGTACTTC. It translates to CASSLAATGAQYF.

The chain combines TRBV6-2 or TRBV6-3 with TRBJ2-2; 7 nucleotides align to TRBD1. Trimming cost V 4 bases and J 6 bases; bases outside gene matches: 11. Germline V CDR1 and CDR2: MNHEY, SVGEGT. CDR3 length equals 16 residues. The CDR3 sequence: CASSLGRDSGPGELFF. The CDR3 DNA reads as TGTGCCAGCAGTTTGGGACGGGACAGCGGCCCCGGGGAGCTGTTTTTT.

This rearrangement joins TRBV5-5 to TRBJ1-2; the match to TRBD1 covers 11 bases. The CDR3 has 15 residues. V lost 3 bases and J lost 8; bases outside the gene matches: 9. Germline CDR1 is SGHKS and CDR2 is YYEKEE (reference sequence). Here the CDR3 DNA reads TGTGCCAGCAGCTCCACGACCGGGACAGGGGGAGGCTACACCTTC. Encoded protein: CASSSTTGTGGGYTF.

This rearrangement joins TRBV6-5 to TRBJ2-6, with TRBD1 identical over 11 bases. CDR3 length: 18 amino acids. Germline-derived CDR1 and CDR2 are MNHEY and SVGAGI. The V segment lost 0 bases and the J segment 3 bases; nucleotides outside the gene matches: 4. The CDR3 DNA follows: TGTGCCAGCAGTTACTCCGGACAGGGGGCGCGTGGGGCCAACGTCCTGACTTTC. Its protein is CASSYSGQGARGANVLTF.

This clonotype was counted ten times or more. The DNA of the CDR3 is TGCAGTGCTAGAGTGGGACCCCCGGATCAGCCCCAGCATTTT. Translating gives CSARVGPPDQPQHF. The chain carries TRBV20-1 and TRBJ1-5, with a possible D match to TRBD1 (5 bases). This CDR3 has 14 amino acids. V gave up 1 base and J gave up 5 bases, with 12 bases separating them. CDR1 DFQATT and CDR2 SNEGSKA come from the germline V gene (reference sequence).

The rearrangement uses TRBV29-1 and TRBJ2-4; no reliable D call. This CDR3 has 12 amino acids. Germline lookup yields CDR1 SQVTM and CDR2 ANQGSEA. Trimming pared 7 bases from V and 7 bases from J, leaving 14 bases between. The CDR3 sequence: CSALYRGNIQYF. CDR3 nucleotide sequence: TGCAGCGCATTATATCGTGGGAACATTCAGTACTTC.

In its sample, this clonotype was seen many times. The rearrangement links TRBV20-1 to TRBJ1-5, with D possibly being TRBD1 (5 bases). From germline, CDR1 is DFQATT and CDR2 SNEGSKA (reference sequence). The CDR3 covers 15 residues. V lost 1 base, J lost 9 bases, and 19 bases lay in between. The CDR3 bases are TGCAGTGCTAGAGCCTCAGGGATCCCCGTGGGGCCCCAGCATTTT. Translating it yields CSARASGIPVGPQHF.

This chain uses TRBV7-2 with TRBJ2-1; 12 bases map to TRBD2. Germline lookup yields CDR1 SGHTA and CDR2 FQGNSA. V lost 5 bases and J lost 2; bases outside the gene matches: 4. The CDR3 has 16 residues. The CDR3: CASSERTSGAYNEQFF. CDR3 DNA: TGTGCCAGCAGCGAACGGACTAGCGGGGCCTACAATGAGCAGTTCTTC. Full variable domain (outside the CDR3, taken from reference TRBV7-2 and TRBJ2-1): GAGVSQSPSNKVTEKGKDVELRCDPISGHTALYWYRQSLGQGLEFLIYFQGNSAPDKSGLPSDRFSAERTGGSVSTLTIQRTQQEDSAVYLCASSERTSGAYNEQFFGPGTRLTVL.

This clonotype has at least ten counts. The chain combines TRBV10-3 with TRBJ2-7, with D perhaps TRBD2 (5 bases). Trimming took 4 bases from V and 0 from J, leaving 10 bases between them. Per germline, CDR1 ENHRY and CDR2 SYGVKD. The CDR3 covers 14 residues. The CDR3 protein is CAISGAGSSYEQYV. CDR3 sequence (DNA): TGTGCCATCAGTGGGGCGGGTTCCTCCTACGAGCAGTACGTC.

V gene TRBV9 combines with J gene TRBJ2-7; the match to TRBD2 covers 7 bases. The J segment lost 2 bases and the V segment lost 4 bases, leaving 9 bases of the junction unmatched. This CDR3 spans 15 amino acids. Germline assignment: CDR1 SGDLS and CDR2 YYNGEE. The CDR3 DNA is TGTGCCAGCAGCTCCGAGGGAGGGGTCCCCTACGAGCAGTACTTC. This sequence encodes CASSSEGGVPYEQYF.

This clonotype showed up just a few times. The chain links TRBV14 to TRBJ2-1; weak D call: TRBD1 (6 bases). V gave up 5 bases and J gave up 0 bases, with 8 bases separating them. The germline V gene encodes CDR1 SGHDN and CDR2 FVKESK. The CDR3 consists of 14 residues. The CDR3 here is CASSGQPSYNEQFF. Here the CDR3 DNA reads TGTGCCAGCAGCGGACAGCCCTCCTACAATGAGCAGTTCTTC. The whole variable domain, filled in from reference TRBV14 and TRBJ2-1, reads EAGVTQFPSHSVIEKGQTVTLRCDPISGHDNLYWYRRVMGKEIKFLLHFVKESKQDESGMPNNRFLAERTGGTYSTLKVQPAELEDSGVYFCASSGQPSYNEQFFGPGTRLTVL.

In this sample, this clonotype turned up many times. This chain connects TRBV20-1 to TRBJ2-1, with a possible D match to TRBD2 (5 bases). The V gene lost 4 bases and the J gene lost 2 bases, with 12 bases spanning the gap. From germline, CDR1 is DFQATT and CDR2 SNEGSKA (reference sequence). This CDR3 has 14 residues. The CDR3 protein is CSATDYPTYNEQFF. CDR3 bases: TGCAGTGCTACAGACTACCCGACCTACAATGAGCAGTTCTTC.

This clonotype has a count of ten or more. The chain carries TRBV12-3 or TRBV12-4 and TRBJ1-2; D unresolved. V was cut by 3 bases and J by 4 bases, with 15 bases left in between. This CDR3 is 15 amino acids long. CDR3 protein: CASSLEIGNSYGYTF. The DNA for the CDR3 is TGTGCCAGCAGTTTGGAAATCGGGAACAGCTATGGCTACACCTTC.

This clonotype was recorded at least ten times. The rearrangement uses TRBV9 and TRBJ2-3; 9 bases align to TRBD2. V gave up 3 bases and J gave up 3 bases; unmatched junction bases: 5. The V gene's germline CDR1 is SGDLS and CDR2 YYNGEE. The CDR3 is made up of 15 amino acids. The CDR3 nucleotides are TGTGCCAGCAGCGCTAGCGGGATGAGAACAGATACGCAGTATTTT. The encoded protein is CASSASGMRTDTQYF.

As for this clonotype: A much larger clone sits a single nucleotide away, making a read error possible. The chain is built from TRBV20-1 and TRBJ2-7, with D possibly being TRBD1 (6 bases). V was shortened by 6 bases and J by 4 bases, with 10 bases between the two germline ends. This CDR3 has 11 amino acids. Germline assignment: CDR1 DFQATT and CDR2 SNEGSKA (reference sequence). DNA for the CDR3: TGCAGTGCGGGGACAACATACGAGCAGTACTTC. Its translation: CSAGTTYEQYF.

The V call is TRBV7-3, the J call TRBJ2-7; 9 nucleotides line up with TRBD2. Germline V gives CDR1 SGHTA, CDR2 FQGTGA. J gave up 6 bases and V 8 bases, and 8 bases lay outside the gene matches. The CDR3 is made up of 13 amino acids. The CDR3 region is CASSLAGEGEQYF. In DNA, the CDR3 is TGTGCCAGCTCCTTAGCGGGAGAAGGCGAGCAGTACTTC.